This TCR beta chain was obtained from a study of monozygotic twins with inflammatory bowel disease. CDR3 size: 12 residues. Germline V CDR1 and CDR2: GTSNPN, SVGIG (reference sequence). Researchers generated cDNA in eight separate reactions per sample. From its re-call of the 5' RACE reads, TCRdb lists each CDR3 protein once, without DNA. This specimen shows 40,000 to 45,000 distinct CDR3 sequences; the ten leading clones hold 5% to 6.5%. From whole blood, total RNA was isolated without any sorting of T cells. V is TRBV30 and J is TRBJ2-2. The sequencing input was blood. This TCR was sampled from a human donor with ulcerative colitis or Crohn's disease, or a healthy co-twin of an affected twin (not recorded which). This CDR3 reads CAWRDVSGELFF.